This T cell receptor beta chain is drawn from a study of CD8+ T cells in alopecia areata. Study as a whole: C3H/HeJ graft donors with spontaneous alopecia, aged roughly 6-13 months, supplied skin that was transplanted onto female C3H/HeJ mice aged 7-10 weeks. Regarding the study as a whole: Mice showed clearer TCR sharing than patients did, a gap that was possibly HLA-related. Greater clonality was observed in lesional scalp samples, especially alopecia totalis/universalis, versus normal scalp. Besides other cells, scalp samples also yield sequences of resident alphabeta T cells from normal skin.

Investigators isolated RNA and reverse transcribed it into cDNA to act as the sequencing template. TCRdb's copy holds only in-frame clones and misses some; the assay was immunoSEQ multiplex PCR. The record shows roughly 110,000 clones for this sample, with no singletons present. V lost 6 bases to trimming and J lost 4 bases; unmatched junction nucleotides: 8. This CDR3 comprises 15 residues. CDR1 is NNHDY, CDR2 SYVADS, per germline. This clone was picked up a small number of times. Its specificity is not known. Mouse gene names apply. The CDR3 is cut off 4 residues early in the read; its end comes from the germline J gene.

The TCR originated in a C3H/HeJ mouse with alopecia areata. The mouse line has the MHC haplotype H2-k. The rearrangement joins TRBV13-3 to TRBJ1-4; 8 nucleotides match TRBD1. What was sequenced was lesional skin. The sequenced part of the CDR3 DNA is TGTGCCAGCAAACTCAGGGGGCGCGGCAACGAA. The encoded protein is CASKLRGRGNE. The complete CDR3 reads CASKLRGRGNERLFF.